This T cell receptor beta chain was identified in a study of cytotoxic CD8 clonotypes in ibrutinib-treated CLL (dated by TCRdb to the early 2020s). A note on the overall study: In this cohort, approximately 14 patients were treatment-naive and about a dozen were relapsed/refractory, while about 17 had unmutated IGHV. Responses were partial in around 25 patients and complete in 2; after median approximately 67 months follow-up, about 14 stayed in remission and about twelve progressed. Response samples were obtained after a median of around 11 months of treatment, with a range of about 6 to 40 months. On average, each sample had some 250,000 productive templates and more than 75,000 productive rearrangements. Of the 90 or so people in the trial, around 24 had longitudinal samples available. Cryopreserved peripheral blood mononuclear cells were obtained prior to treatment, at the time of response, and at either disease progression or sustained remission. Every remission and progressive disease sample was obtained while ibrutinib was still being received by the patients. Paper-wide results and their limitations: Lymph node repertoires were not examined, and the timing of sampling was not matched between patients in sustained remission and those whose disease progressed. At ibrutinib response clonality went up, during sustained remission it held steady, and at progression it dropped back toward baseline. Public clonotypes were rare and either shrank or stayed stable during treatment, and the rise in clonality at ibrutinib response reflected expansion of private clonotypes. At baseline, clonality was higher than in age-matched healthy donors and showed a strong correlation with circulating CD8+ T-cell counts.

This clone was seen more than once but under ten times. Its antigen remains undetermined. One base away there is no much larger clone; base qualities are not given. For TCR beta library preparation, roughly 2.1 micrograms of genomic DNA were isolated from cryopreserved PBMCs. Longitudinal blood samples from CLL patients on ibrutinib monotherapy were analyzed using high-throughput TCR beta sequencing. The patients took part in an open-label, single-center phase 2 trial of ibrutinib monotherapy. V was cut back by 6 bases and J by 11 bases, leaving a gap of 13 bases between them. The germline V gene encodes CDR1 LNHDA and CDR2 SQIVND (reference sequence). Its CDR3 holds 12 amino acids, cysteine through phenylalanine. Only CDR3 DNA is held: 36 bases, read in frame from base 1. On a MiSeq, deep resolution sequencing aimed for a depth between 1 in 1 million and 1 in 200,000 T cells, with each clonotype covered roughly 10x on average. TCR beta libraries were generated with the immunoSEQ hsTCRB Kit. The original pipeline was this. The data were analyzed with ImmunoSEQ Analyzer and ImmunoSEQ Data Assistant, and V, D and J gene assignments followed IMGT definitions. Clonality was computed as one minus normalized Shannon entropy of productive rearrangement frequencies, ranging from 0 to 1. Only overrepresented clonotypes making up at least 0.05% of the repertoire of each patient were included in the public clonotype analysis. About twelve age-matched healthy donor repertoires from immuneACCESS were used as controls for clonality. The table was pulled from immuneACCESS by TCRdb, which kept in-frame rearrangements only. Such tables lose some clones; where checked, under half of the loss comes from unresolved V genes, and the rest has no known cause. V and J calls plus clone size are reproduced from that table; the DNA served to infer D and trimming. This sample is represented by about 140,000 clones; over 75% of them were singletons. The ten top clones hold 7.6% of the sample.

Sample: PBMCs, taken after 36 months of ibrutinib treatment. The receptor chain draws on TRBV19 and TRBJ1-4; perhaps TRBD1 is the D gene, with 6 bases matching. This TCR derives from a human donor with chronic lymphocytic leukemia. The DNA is TGTGCCAGTAGCCCGGGGGCCGGGAAACTGTTTTTT. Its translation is CASSPGAGKLFF.